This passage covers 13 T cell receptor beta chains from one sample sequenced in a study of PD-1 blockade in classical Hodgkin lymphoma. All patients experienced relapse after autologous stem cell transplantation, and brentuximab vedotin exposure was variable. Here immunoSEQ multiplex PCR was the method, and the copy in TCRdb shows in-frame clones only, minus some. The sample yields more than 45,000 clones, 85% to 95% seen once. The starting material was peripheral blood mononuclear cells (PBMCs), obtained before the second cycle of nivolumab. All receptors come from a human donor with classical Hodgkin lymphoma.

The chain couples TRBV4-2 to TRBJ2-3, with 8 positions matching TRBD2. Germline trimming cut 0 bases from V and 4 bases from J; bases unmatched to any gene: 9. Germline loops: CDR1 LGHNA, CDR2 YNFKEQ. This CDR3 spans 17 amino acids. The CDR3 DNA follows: TGTGCCAGCAGCCAAGATGCCCTGGGAGCGGGGGCAGATACGCAGTATTTT. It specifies CASSQDALGAGADTQYF.

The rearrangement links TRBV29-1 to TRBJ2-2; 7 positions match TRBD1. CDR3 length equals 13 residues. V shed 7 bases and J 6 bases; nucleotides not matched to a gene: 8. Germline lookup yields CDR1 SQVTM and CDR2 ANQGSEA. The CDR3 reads CSAPGTVPGELFF. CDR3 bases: TGCAGCGCCCCTGGGACAGTCCCCGGGGAGCTGTTTTTT.

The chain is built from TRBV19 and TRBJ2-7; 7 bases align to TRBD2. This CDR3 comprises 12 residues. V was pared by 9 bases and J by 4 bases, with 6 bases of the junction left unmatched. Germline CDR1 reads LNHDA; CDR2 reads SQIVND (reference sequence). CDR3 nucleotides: TGTGCCAGCTCCCGGGGGGATTACGAGCAGTACTTC. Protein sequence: CASSRGDYEQYF.

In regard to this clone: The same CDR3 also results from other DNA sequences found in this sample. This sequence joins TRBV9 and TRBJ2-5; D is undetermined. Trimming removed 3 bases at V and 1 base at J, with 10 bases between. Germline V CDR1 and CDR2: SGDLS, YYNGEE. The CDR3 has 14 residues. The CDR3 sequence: CASSATGRQETQYF. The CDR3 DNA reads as TGTGCCAGCAGCGCGACCGGGCGCCAAGAGACCCAGTACTTC.

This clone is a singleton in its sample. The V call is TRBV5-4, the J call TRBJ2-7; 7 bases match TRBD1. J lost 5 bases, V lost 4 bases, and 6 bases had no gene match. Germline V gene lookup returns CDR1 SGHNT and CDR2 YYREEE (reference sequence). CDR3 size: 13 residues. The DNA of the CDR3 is TGTGCCAGCAGCCGGGACAGATGGGACGAGCAGTACTTC. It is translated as CASSRDRWDEQYF.

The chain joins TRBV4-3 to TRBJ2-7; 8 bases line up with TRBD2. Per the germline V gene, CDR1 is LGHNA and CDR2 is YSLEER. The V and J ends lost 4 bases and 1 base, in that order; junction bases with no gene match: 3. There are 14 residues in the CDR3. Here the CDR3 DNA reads TGCGCCAGCAGCCCGGGACTAGGTTCCTACGAGCAGTACTTC. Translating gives CASSPGLGSYEQYF.

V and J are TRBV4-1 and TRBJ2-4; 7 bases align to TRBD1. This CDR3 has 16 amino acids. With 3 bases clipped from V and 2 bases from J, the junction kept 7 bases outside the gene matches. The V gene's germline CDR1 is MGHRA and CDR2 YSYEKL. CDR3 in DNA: TGCGCCAGCAGCCAGGCACCGACAGGGACCAAAAACATTCAGTACTTC. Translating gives CASSQAPTGTKNIQYF.

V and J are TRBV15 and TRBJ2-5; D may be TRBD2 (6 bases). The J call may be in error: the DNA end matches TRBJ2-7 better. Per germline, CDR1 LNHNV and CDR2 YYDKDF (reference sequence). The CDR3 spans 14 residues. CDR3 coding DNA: TGTGCCACCAGCAGAACCGGACTACCTTACGAGCAGTACTTC. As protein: CATSRTGLPYEQYF.

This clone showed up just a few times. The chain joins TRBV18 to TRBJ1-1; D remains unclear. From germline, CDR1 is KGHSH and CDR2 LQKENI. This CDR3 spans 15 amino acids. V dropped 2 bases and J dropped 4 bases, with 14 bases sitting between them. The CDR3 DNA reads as TGTGCCAGCTCACCAGTTGTCTTCACCGGCACTGAAGCTTTCTTT. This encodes CASSPVVFTGTEAFF.

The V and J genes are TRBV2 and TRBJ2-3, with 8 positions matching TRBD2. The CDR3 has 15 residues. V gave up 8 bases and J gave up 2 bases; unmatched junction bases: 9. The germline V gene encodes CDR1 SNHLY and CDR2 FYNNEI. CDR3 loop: CASRLAPHPTDTQYF. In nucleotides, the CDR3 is TGTGCCAGCCGACTAGCGCCTCATCCCACAGATACGCAGTATTTT.

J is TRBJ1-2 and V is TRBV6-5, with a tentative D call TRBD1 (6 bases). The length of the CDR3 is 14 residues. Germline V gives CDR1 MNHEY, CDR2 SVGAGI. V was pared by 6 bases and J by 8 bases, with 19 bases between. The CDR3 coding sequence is TGTGCCAGCAGCCACAGGGAGGGATCTTCGGGCTACACCTTC. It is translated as CASSHREGSSGYTF.

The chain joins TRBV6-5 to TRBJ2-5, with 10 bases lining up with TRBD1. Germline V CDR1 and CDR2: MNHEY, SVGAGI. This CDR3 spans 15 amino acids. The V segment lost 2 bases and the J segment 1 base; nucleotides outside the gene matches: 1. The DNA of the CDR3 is TGTGCCAGCAGTTACGGGACAGGGGTCCAAGAGACCCAGTACTTC. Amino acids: CASSYGTGVQETQYF.

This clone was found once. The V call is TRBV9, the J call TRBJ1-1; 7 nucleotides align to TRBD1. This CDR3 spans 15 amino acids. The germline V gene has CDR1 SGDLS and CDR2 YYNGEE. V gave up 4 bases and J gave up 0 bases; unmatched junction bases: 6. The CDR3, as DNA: TGTGCCAGCAGCCCACCGGGACAGATGAACACTGAAGCTTTCTTT. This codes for CASSPPGQMNTEAFF.